The table lists the clone carrying this T cell receptor beta chain with a few counts. Generated by immunoSEQ multiplex PCR, the TCRdb table keeps only in-frame clones and is missing some. The sample has around 6,000 clones; 20% to 25% are singletons. The trim removed 6 bases at V and 6 bases at J, leaving 7 bases unmatched. The CDR3 spans 15 residues. The germline V gene encodes CDR1 MNHGY and CDR2 SVAAGI. This entry is derived from a study of graft-versus-host responses after intestinal transplantation. The sample in question was alloreactive CD4+ T cells from a mixed lymphocyte reaction culture, obtained before transplantation. This sample's subset: CFSE-low proliferating T cells sorted from approximately six-day pre-transplant mixed lymphocyte reaction (GvH or HvG direction). This rearrangement joins TRBV6-9 to TRBJ2-3; 12 nucleotides align to TRBD2. The origin of this receptor is a human patient who was an organ donor for intestinal transplantation. The CDR3 sequence: CASRPLAGGRDTQYF. In DNA form, the CDR3 reads TGTGCCAGCAGACCCCTAGCGGGGGGGAGGGATACGCAGTATTTT.